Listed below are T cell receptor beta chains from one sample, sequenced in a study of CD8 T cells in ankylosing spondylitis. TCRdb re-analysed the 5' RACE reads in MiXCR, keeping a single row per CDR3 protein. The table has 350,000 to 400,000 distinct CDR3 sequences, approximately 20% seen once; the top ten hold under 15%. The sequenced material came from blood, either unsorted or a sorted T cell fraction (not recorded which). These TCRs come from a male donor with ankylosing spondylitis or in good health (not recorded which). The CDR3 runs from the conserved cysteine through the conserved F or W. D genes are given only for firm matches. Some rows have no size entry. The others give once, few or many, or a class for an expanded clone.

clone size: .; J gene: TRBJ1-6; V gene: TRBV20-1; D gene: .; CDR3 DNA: TGCAGTGCTAGAGTTCCGAGCTCCTATAATTCACCCCTCCACTTT; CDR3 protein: CSARVPSSYNSPLHF
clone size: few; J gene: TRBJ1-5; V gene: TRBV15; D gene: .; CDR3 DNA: TGTGCCACCAGCGGGTGGGGTAGCAATCAGCCCCAGCATTTT; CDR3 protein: CATSGWGSNQPQHF
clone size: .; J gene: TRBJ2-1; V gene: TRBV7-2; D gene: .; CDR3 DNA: TGTGCCAGCAGGATCGACGGGAATGAGCAGTTCTTC; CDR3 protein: CASRIDGNEQFF
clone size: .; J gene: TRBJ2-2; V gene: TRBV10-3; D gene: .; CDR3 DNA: TGTGCCATCAGTGGATACAGGGTTTCGAACACCGGGGAGCTGTTTTTT; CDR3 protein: CAISGYRVSNTGELFF
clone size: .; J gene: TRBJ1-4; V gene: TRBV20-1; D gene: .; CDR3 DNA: TGCAGTGCTAGAGAATGGGGGACGAGCGGGCAAAAACTGTTTTTT; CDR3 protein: CSAREWGTSGQKLFF
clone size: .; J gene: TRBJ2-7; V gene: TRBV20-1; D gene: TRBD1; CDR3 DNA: TGCAGTGCTAACAAACAGGGGTACGAGCAGTACTTC; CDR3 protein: CSANKQGYEQYF
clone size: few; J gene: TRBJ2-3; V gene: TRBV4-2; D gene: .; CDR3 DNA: TGTGCCAGCAGCCAAGAGGGCCCCGCAGATACGCAGTATTTT; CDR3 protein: CASSQEGPADTQYF
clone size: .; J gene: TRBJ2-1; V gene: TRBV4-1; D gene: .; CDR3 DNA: TGCGCCAGCAGCCCGGACCGTAGTTACAATGAGCAGTTCTTC; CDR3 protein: CASSPDRSYNEQFF
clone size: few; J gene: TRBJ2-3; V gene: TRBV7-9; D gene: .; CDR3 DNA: TGTGCCAGCAGCCCCAGGGACACGCCTAGCACAGATACGCAGTATTTT; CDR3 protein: CASSPRDTPSTDTQYF
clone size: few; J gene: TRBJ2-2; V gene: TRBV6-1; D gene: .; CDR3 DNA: TGTGCCAGCATGCTACAGGGGGGGGGCACCGGGGAGCTGTTTTTT; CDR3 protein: CASMLQGGGTGELFF
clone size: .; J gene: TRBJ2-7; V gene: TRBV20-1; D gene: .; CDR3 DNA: TGCAGTGCTAGAGAGTTTTCCTCCTACGAGCAGTACTTC; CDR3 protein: CSAREFSSYEQYF
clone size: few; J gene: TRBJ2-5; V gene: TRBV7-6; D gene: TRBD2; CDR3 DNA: TGTGCCAGCAGCTTAACTAGCGGGGGAGTATCCGACTTTGGGACCCAGTACTTC; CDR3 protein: CASSLTSGGVSDFGTQYF
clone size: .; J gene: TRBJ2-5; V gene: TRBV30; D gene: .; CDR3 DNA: TGTGCCTGGAGTACCTACCCCCGAGAGACCCAGTACTTC; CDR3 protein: CAWSTYPRETQYF
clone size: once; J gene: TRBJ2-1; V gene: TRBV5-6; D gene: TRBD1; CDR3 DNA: TGTGCCAGCAGCTTGTGGGGACAGGGGGCGAATGAGCAGTTCTTC; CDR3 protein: CASSLWGQGANEQFF
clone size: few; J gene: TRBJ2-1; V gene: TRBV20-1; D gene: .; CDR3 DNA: TGCAGTGCTAGGTTGGGGCGCCTGGGGAATGAGCAGTTCTTC; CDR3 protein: CSARLGRLGNEQFF
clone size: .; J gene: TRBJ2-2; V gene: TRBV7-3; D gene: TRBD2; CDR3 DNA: TGTGCCAGCAGCCGAACCGGACTAGCGGCGGACACCGGGGAGCTGTTTTTT; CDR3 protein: CASSRTGLAADTGELFF
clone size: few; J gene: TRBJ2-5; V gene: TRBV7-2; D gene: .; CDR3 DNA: TGTGCCAGCAGCTTATCCAACTGGGAGACCCAGTACTTC; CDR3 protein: CASSLSNWETQYF
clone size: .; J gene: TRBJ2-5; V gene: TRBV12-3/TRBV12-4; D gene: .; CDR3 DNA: TGTGCCAGCAGTTTGCTCCTCCAAGAGACCCAGTACTTC; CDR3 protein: CASSLLLQETQYF
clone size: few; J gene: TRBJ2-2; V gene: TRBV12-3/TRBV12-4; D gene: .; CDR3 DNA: TGTGCCAGCAGTTTATGGACTGGAGGGGAGCTGTTTTTT; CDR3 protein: CASSLWTGGELFF
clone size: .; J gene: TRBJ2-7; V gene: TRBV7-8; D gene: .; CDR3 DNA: TGTGCCAGCAGCGCACACACCACGGGGTACGAGCAGTACTTC; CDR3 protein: CASSAHTTGYEQYF
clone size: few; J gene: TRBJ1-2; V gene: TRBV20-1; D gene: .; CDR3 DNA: TGCAGTGCGCCAATCGGGACAAACAATAACTATGGCTACACCTTC; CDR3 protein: CSAPIGTNNNYGYTF
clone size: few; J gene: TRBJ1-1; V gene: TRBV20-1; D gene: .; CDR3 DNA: TGCAGTGCTCTGGAGGGGGGGACTGAAGCTTTCTTT; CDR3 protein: CSALEGGTEAFF
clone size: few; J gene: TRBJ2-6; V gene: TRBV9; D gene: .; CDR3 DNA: TGTGCCAGCAGCGTAGAAACGGCTGGGGCCAACGTCCTGACTTTC; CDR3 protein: CASSVETAGANVLTF
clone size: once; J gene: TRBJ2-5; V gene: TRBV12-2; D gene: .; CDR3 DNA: TGTGCAAGTCGCCCCAAGACTAGCGGGGGCCCAAAGACCCAGTACTTC; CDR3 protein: CASRPKTSGGPKTQYF
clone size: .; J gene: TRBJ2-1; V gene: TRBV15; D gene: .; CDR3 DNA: TGTGCCACCAGCCCATACGACCGAGACAATGAGCAGTTCTTC; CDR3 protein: CATSPYDRDNEQFF
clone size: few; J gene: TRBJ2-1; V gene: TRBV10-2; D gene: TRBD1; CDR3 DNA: TGCGCCAGCAGTGACCCGGGACAGGGCTACAATGAGCAGTTCTTC; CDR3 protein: CASSDPGQGYNEQFF
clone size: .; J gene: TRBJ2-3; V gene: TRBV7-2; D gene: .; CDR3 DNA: TGTGCCAGCGCCGGGGGCCTAACTTACACAGATACGCAGTATTTT; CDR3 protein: CASAGGLTYTDTQYF
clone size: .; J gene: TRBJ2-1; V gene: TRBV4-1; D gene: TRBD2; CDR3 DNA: TGCGCCAGCAGCCAAGGGTTAGCGGGGGAGGTCGAGCAGTTCTTC; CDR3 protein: CASSQGLAGEVEQFF